This T cell receptor (beta chain) derives from a study of blood T cell repertoires in COVID-19. Overall study context: From T cells, B-cell-depleted T cells, or PBMCs came the material, which was cDNA or gDNA.

Trimming took 5 bases from V and 15 from J; bases not matched to a gene: 6. Germline values: CDR1 SEHNR, CDR2 FQNEAQ (reference sequence). The CDR3 is 12 amino acids. In the authors' workflow: Reference gene primers were amplified, and this amplification served to estimate nucleated cell counts. Repertoires were generated with immunoSEQ multiplex PCR, while TCRdb's copy carries only in-frame clones and drops some. V, J and clone size were drawn from that table, and D and trimming were deduced from the DNA. The sample lists 150,000 to 200,000 clones; about 84% were seen once. The study counted Cohort 3 donors as recovered given two negative PCRs, clearance, or symptom resolution.

Sequenced input: PBMCs or T cells enriched from blood (not recorded which). The receptor comes from a man aged 35 to 55 who had recovered from COVID-19. The chain links TRBV7-9 to TRBJ2-1, with 11 bases fitting TRBD2. The CDR3 nucleotides read TGTGCCAGCAGCCTTAGCGGGGGGGCCGGGTTCTTC. It translates to CASSLSGGAGFF.